Reported below is one TCR beta chain. The sample originates from a study of blood T cell repertoires in COVID-19. The V end was cut by 5 bases, the J end by 2 bases, with 13 bases between. Germline-derived CDR1 and CDR2 are SQVTM and ANQGSEA. There are 13 residues in the CDR3. The data were produced by immunoSEQ multiplex PCR, yet TCRdb's version contains in-frame clones alone and is incomplete. The data show about 200,000 clones, 88% seen once. The sequence derives from a man between 18 and 35 years old with active or convalescent COVID-19. The V gene is TRBV29-1, the J gene TRBJ2-7; no clear D. Sample: peripheral blood. The CDR3: CSVRLGSTYEQYF. CDR3 coding DNA: TGCAGCGTTCGATTGGGCTCCACCTACGAGCAGTACTTC.